Listed below are T cell receptor beta chains from one sample, sequenced in a study of a mutant IDH1 vaccine in newly diagnosed glioma. The protocol was immunoSEQ multiplex PCR, while the TCRdb copy is restricted to in-frame clones and leaves out a portion. Of over 45,000 clones listed, 80% to 95% are singletons. Their specific antigens are unknown. This material consisted of PBMCs, taken from a glioma patient whose treatment included an IDH1 peptide vaccine. The receptors derive from a man aged 45 to 65 with glioma. Each CDR3 is given with its conserved first and last residue. D genes are given only for firm matches. Not every row has a clone size; where given, it reads once, few, many or a size class.

NA	TRBV19	TRBJ2-5	NA	TGTGCCAGTAGCCGTAGCGTAGGTCCTGAGACCCAGTACTTC	CASSRSVGPETQYF
NA	TRBV12-5	TRBJ2-7	NA	TGTGCTAGTGGTTTGAGAGGGAGGCTAGGGGGACCATACGAGCAGTACTTC	CASGLRGRLGGPYEQYF
NA	TRBV5-4	TRBJ2-7	NA	TGTGCCAGCAGCAGCCAACAGGGTTCCTACGAGCAGTACTTC	CASSSQQGSYEQYF
NA	TRBV6-5	TRBJ2-2	NA	TGTGCCAGCAGTTACCAGGGCCCCACCGGGGAGCTGTTTTTT	CASSYQGPTGELFF
NA	TRBV7-8	TRBJ1-5	TRBD1	TGTGCCAGCAGCTTAGGTAGCAGGGGGCTTATGTTACAGCCCCAGCATTTT	CASSLGSRGLMLQPQHF
NA	TRBV10-1	TRBJ1-5	TRBD1	TGCGCCACCGTAGACAGGGCCCGGCCCCAGCATTTT	CATVDRARPQHF
NA	TRBV2	TRBJ1-4	TRBD1	TGTGCCAGCAGTGGCGGGACAGGGGCAGCAACTAATGAAAAACTGTTTTTT	CASSGGTGAATNEKLFF
NA	TRBV7-2	TRBJ2-7	NA	TGTGCCAGCAGCTTAGGGGGTCGGGAGCAGTACTTC	CASSLGGREQYF
NA	TRBV30	TRBJ2-7	NA	TGTGCCTGGAGTATGGGCAGTAACTACGAGCAGTACTTC	CAWSMGSNYEQYF
few	TRBV10-3	TRBJ1-2	NA	TGTGCCATCAGGGAGGGGGGGGCCGGGGGCGGCTATGGCTACACCTTC	CAIREGGAGGGYGYTF
NA	TRBV19	TRBJ1-4	TRBD1	TGTGCCAGTAGTCCAACAACCCCGGACAGGGGGGCTAAAAAACTGTTTTTT	CASSPTTPDRGAKKLFF
few	TRBV7-9	TRBJ2-2	NA	TGTGCCACCGGGGGCAGGAAAGACACCGGGGAGCTGTTTTTT	CATGGRKDTGELFF
NA	TRBV28	TRBJ2-5	TRBD1	TGTGCCAGCCACCGGACAGGGCGGCAAGAGACCCAGTACTTC	CASHRTGRQETQYF
NA	TRBV10-1	TRBJ1-1	NA	TGCGCCAGCAGAGTGAAGGAGAACACTGAAGCTTTCTTT	CASRVKENTEAFF
NA	TRBV2	TRBJ2-5	NA	TGTGCCAGCAGTGATTGGGAGACCCAGTACTTC	CASSDWETQYF
NA	TRBV19	TRBJ1-1	NA	TGTGCCAGTAGTATACGCGGGCCTCGGGGCACTGAAGCTTTCTTT	CASSIRGPRGTEAFF
NA	TRBV5-1	TRBJ1-2	TRBD1	TGCGCCAGCAGCTCTCTAAGACAGGGGGCAAGTGGCTACACCTTC	CASSSLRQGASGYTF
NA	TRBV5-1	TRBJ2-1	TRBD1	TGCGCCAGCAGCCGAAGAGTACTAGGGGGCAGCTCCTACAATGAGCAGTTCTTC	CASSRRVLGGSSYNEQFF
NA	TRBV10-3	TRBJ2-7	TRBD1	TGTGCCATCAGTGAGTCGAGGCAGGGGGCACACGAGCAGTACTTC	CAISESRQGAHEQYF
NA	TRBV7-9	TRBJ1-4	NA	TGTGCCAGCAGCCGACAGGAAAATGAAAAACTGTTTTTT	CASSRQENEKLFF
NA	TRBV25-1	TRBJ1-2	TRBD1	TGTGCCACCCTCGGGACAGACTATGGCTACACCTTC	CATLGTDYGYTF
NA	TRBV2	TRBJ2-7	TRBD2	TGTGCCTCGCAGGGGGCTAGCGGGAGTAGCGAGCAGTACTTC	CASQGASGSSEQYF
NA	TRBV2	TRBJ1-2	TRBD1	TGTGCCAGCAGGTACGGGACAGACTATGGCTACACCTTC	CASRYGTDYGYTF
NA	TRBV27	TRBJ2-7	NA	TGTGCCAGCAGTTTATCCCCAGACACGACCTACGAGCAGTACTTC	CASSLSPDTTYEQYF
NA	TRBV28	TRBJ1-1	NA	TGTGCCAGCAGGGGGCCTGAAGCTTTCTTT	CASRGPEAFF
NA	TRBV5-3	TRBJ1-2	NA	TGTGCCAGAAGCGCAGGGTTCAGCTATGGCTACACCTTC	CARSAGFSYGYTF
NA	TRBV4-1	TRBJ2-5	NA	TGCGCCAGCAGCCAAGAATGGGGGATGGAGACCCAGTACTTC	CASSQEWGMETQYF
NA	TRBV6-5	TRBJ1-2	TRBD1	TGTGCCGTAAAGAGACAGGGCGATTTGAACTATGGCTACACCTTC	CAVKRQGDLNYGYTF
NA	TRBV28	TRBJ1-1	NA	TGTGCCAGCAGTTTAAGGCAGTTTCACGTCGAAGCTTTCTTT	CASSLRQFHVEAFF
once	TRBV7-9	TRBJ1-1	NA	TGTGCCAGCAGCTCTGGGTTATGGAACACTGAAGCTTTCTTT	CASSSGLWNTEAFF
NA	TRBV27	TRBJ1-5	NA	TGTGCCAGCAGTTCCCGACAGCACAATCAGCCCCAGCATTTT	CASSSRQHNQPQHF
NA	TRBV6-5	TRBJ1-4	NA	TGTGCCAGCAGTTCAGACTCAACTAATGAAAAACTGTTTTTT	CASSSDSTNEKLFF
NA	TRBV6-6	TRBJ1-3	NA	TGTGCCAGCAGTTCAAGCTCTGGAAACACCATATATTTT	CASSSSSGNTIYF
NA	TRBV6-6	TRBJ1-1	NA	TGTGCCAGCAGACGTGACATGAACACTGAAGCTTTCTTT	CASRRDMNTEAFF
NA	TRBV7-2	TRBJ1-1	NA	TGTGCCAGCAGCTCTCGGCAGCGTAACTGGAACACTGAAGCTTTCTTT	CASSSRQRNWNTEAFF
once	TRBV19	TRBJ1-6	NA	TGTGCCAGTAGACCTCAGGGGACCTATAATTCACCCCTCCACTTT	CASRPQGTYNSPLHF
NA	TRBV6-1	TRBJ2-3	TRBD1	TGTGCCAGCAGGTCGGGACAGAGCACAGATACGCAGTATTTT	CASRSGQSTDTQYF
NA	TRBV27	TRBJ2-1	TRBD2	TGTGCCAGCAGTTTATGGACTAGCGGGGGGGCGGGTGATGAGCAGTTCTTC	CASSLWTSGGAGDEQFF
NA	TRBV7-6	TRBJ2-5	NA	TGTGCCAGCAGCTTAGCGTTTGGCGGGGGCGGGGAGACCCAGTACTTC	CASSLAFGGGGETQYF